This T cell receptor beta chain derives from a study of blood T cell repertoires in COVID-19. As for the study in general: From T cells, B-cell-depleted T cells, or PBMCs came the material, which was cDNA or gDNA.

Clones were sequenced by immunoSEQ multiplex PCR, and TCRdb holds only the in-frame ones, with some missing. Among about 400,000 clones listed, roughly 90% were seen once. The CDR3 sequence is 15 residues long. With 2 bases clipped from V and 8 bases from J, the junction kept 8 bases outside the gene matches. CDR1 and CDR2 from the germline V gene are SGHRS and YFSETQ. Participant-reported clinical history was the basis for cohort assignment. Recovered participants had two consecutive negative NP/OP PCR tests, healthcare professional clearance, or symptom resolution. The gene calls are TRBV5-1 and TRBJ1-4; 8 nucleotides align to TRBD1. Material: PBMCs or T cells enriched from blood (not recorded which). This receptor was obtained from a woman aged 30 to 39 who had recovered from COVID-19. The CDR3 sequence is CASSFNQGAREKLFF. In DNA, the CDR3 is TGCGCCAGCAGCTTTAACCAGGGGGCGCGAGAAAAACTGTTTTTT.